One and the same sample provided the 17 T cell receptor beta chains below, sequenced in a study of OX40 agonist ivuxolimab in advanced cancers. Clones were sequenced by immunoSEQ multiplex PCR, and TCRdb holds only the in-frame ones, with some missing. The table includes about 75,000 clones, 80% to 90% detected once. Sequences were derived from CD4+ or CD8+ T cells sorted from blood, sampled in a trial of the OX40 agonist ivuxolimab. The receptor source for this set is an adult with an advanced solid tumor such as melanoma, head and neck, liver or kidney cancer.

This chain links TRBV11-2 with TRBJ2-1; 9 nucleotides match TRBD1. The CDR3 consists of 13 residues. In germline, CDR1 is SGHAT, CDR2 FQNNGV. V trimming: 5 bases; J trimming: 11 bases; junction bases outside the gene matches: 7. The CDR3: CASSRGTGSKQFF. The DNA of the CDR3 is TGTGCCAGCAGCAGAGGGACAGGGAGTAAGCAGTTCTTC. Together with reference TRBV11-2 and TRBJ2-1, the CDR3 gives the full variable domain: EAGVAQSPRYKIIEKRQSVAFWCNPISGHATLYWYQQILGQGPKLLIQFQNNGVVDDSQLPKDRFSAERLKGVDSTLKIQPAKLEDSAVYLCASSRGTGSKQFFGPGTRLTVL.

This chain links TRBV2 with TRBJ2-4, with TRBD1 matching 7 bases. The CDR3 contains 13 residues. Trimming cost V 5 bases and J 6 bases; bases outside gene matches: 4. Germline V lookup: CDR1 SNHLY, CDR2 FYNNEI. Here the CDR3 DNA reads TGTGCCAGCAGTTTCGGGACAGTAAACATTCAGTACTTC. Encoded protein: CASSFGTVNIQYF.

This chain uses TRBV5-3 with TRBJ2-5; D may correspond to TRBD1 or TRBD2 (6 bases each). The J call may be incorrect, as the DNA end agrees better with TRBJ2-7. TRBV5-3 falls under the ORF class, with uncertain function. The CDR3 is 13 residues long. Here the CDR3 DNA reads TGTGCCAGAAGCCGCTGGAGGGGGAACGAGCAGTACTTC. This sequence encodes CARSRWRGNEQYF.

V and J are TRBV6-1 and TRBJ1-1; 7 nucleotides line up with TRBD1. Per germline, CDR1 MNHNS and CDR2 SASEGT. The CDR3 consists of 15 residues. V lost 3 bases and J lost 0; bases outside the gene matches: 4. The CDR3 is CASSDGTAMNTEAFF. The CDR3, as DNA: TGTGCCAGCAGTGACGGGACAGCCATGAACACTGAAGCTTTCTTT.

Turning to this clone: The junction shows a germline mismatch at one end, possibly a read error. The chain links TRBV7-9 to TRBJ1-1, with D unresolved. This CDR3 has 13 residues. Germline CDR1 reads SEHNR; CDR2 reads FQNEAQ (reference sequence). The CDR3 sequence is CASTLYGETEAFF. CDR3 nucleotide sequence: TGTGCCAGCACCTTATACGGGGAGACTGAAGCTTTCTTT.

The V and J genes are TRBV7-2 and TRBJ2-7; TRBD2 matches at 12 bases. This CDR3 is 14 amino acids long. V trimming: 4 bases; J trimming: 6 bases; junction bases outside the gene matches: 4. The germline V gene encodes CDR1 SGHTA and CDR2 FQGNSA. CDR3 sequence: CASSSGLAGSEQYF. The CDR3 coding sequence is TGTGCCAGCAGCTCTGGACTAGCGGGGTCCGAGCAGTACTTC.

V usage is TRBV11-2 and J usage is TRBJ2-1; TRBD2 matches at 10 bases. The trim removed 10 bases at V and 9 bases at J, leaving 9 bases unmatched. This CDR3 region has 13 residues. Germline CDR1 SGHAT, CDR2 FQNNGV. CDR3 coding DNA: TGTGCCAACGGAGCGGGAGGGGTGGGTGAGCAGTTCTTC. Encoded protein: CANGAGGVGEQFF. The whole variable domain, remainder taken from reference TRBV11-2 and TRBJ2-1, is EAGVAQSPRYKIIEKRQSVAFWCNPISGHATLYWYQQILGQGPKLLIQFQNNGVVDDSQLPKDRFSAERLKGVDSTLKIQPAKLEDSAVYLCANGAGGVGEQFFGPGTRLTVL.

The CDR3 sequence: CASVDDNEQFF. CDR3 coding DNA: TGTGCTAGTGTGGACGACAATGAGCAGTTCTTC. The chain is built from TRBV12-5 and TRBJ2-1; no definite D call. Trimming shortened V by 7 bases and J by 5 bases, and 6 bases separated the two germline ends. The CDR3 spans 11 residues. Germline V gene sequence: CDR1 LGHNT, CDR2 FRNRAP.

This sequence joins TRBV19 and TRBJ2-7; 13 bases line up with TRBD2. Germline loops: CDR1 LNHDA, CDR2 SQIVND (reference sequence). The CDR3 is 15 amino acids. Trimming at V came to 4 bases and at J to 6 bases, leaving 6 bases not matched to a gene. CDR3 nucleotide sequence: TGTGCCAGTAGTACCCGGACTAGCGGGAGCGGCGAGCAGTACTTC. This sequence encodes CASSTRTSGSGEQYF.

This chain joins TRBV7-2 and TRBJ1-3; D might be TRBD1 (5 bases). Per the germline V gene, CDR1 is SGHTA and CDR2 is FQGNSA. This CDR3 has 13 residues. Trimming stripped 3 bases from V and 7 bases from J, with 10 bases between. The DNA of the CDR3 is TGTGCCAGCAGCTTCGGGACGGTGAACACCATATATTTT. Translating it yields CASSFGTVNTIYF.

The CDR3 is CASMAGTPSEAFF. CDR3 coding DNA: TGTGCCAGCATGGCCGGGACACCTAGTGAAGCTTTCTTT. The chain joins TRBV5-6 to TRBJ1-1, with TRBD1 as a possible D gene (6 bases). This CDR3 contains 13 residues. Germline V lookup: CDR1 SGHDT, CDR2 YYEEEE. V was shortened by 6 bases and J by 7 bases, with 16 bases between the two germline ends.

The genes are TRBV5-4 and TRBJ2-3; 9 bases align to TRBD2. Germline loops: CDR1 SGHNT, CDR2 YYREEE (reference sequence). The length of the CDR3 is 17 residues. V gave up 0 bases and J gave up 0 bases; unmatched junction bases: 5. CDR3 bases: TGTGCCAGCAGCTTGGGTAGCGGGAGAAGGAGCACAGATACGCAGTATTTT. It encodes CASSLGSGRRSTDTQYF. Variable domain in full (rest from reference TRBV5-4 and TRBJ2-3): ETGVTQSPTHLIKTRGQQVTLRCSSQSGHNTVSWYQQALGQGPQFIFQYYREEENGRGNFPPRFSGLQFPNYSSELNVNALELDDSALYLCASSLGSGRRSTDTQYFGPGTRLTVL.

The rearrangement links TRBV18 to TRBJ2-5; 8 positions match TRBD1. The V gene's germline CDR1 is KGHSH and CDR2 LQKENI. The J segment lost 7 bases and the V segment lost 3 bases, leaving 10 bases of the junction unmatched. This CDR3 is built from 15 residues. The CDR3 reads CASSPGTGEGRTQYF. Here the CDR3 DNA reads TGTGCCAGCTCACCCGGGACAGGCGAGGGTCGGACCCAGTACTTC. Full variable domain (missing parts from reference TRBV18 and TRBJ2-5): NAGVMQNPRHLVRRRGQEARLRCSPMKGHSHVYWYRQLPEEGLKFMVYLQKENIIDESGMPKERFSAEFPKEGPSILRIQQVVRGDSAAYFCASSPGTGEGRTQYFGPGTRLLVL.

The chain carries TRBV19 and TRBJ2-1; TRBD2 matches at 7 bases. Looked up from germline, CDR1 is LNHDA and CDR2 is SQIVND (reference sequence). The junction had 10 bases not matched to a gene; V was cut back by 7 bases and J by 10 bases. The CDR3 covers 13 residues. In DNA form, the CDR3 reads TGTGCCAGTAACCCGACTAGGGAGGGCGAGCAGTTCTTC. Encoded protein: CASNPTREGEQFF.

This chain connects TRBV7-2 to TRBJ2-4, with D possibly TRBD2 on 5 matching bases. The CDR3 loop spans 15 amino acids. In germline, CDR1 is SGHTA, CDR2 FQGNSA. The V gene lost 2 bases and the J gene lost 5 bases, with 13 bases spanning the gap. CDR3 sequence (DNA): TGTGCCAGCAGCTTAACGGCGGGTAACCAAAACATTCAGTACTTC. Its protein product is CASSLTAGNQNIQYF.

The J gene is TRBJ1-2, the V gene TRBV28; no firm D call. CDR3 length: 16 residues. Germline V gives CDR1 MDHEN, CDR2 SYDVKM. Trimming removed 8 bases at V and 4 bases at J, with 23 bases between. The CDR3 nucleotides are TGTGCCAGCGACTTCGTGGGCCCCACGGCGGGCTATGGCTACACCTTC. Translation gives CASDFVGPTAGYGYTF.

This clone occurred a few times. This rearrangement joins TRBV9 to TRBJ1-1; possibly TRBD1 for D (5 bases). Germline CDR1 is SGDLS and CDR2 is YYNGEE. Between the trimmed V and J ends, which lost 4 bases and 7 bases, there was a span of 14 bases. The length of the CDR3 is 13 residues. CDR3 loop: CASSLTWDREAFF. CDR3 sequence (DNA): TGTGCCAGCAGCCTAACTTGGGACCGTGAAGCTTTCTTT.